The 27 T cell receptor beta chains below were found in one sample sequenced in a study of technical replicates of blood from several donors. The method was immunoSEQ multiplex PCR; TCRdb's version includes in-frame clones alone and lacks a portion of them. In the table there are roughly 79,000 clones, about 92% of which are singletons. Sequencing was done on a sample of T cells isolated from PBMCs. The receptors were gathered from a human donor in good health.

This clone has more than one count but fewer than ten. The rearrangement uses TRBV5-1 and TRBJ1-1; TRBD1 matches 8 bases. Germline CDR1 and CDR2: SGHRS and YFSETQ. This CDR3 has 12 amino acids. J lost 4 bases, V lost 6 bases, and 2 bases had no gene match. The CDR3: CASTTGGTEAFF. The CDR3 DNA is TGCGCCAGCACAACAGGGGGCACTGAAGCTTTCTTT. The full variable domain, completed using reference TRBV5-1 and TRBJ1-1, is KAGVTQTPRYLIKTRGQQVTLSCSPISGHRSVSWYQQTPGQGLQFLFEYFSETQRNKGNFPGRFSGRQFSNSRSEMNVSTLELGDSALYLCASTTGGTEAFFGQGTRLTVV.

This chain connects TRBV6-5 to TRBJ2-7; D might be TRBD1 (5 bases). Trimming shortened V by 2 bases and J by 2 bases, and 16 bases separated the two germline ends. Per the germline V gene, CDR1 is MNHEY and CDR2 is SVGAGI. The CDR3 sequence is 16 residues long. The CDR3: CASSYPATRGTYEQYF. The CDR3 DNA follows: TGTGCCAGCAGTTACCCCGCCACAAGGGGTACCTACGAGCAGTACTTC.

V gene TRBV7-9 combines with J gene TRBJ2-5; TRBD1 agrees at 8 bases. Trimming removed 5 bases from V and 6 bases from J; junction bases left unmatched: 5. CDR1 and CDR2 (germline): SEHNR, FQNEAQ (reference sequence). The CDR3 runs 13 residues. The CDR3 protein is CASSHGQGQTQYF. CDR3 nucleotides: TGTGCCAGCAGCCACGGACAGGGCCAGACCCAGTACTTC. Looking up the rest from reference TRBV7-9 and TRBJ2-5 gives the full variable domain: DTGVSQNPRHKITKRGQNVTFRCDPISEHNRLYWYRQTLGQGPEFLTYFQNEAQLEKSRLLSDRFSAERPKGSFSTLEIQRTEQGDSAMYLCASSHGQGQTQYFGPGTRLLVL.

The rearrangement links TRBV7-3 to TRBJ2-7; tentatively, D is TRBD2 (5 bases). The CDR3 totals 14 residues. Germline values: CDR1 SGHTA, CDR2 FQGTGA. Trimming shortened V by 6 bases and J by 7 bases, and 19 bases separated the two germline ends. CDR3 nucleotides: TGTGCCAGCAGTCGTATCGACGGGGTCGGTGAGCAGTACTTC. Its translation is CASSRIDGVGEQYF.

The chain employs TRBV6-1 and TRBJ1-2; possible D gene TRBD1, 6 bases. Germline lookup yields CDR1 MNHNS and CDR2 SASEGT. V was cut by 6 bases and J by 6 bases, with 17 bases left in between. This CDR3 contains 14 residues. The CDR3: CASRSTGSSNGYTF. CDR3 coding DNA: TGTGCCAGCAGGTCGACAGGTAGTTCCAATGGCTACACCTTC.

The V and J genes are TRBV6-5 and TRBJ1-4; 7 nucleotides match TRBD1. This CDR3 contains 13 residues. From germline, CDR1 is MNHEY and CDR2 SVGAGI. V was pared by 6 bases and J by 8 bases, with 6 bases of the junction left unmatched. This chain's CDR3 is CASSRDSEEKLFF. The CDR3 nucleotides are TGTGCCAGCAGCAGGGACAGCGAGGAAAAACTGTTTTTT.

The CDR3 protein is CASSQVLAGGATQYF. CDR3 DNA: TGCGCCAGCAGCCAGGTTCTAGCGGGAGGTGCCACCCAGTACTTC. The chain employs TRBV4-1 and TRBJ2-5; 11 bases are a match to TRBD2. CDR1 is MGHRA, CDR2 YSYEKL, per germline. The V and J ends lost 3 bases and 8 bases, in that order; junction bases with no gene match: 8. This CDR3 contains 15 residues.

The CDR3 DNA reads as TGTGCCAGCAGCCTGCGGGACTCCCCATTCGACTATGGCTACACCTTC. Translation: CASSLRDSPFDYGYTF. The chain is built from TRBV7-8 and TRBJ1-2, with a tentative D call TRBD1 (5 bases). CDR1 and CDR2 from the germline V gene are SGHVS and FQNEAQ. This CDR3 has 16 residues. With 5 bases removed from V and 3 bases from J, the gap between germline ends came to 19 bases.

The J gene is TRBJ2-3, the V gene TRBV6-6, with 10 positions matching TRBD2. The CDR3 consists of 16 residues. The V gene end was trimmed by 4 bases and the J gene end by 5 bases; junction bases not matched to a gene: 9. The germline CDR1 and CDR2 sequences are MNHNY and SVGAGI (reference sequence). CDR3: CASSFQSGRARDTQYF. For the CDR3, the DNA is TGTGCCAGCAGTTTCCAAAGCGGGAGGGCCCGAGATACGCAGTATTTT.

J is TRBJ2-7 and V is TRBV11-2; tentatively, D is TRBD2 (6 bases). The CDR3 has 11 amino acids. Germline loops: CDR1 SGHAT, CDR2 FQNNGV. With 8 bases removed from V and 4 bases from J, the gap between germline ends came to 9 bases. The CDR3: CASSAGYEQYF. CDR3 nucleotide sequence: TGTGCCAGCTCAGCGGGTTACGAGCAGTACTTC.

The CDR3 bases are TGTGCCAGCAGCAGCCATCGGGACATCTACGAGCAGTACTTC. Translated, it gives CASSSHRDIYEQYF. The chain recombines TRBV7-9 with TRBJ2-7, with D perhaps TRBD1 (6 bases). This CDR3 comprises 14 residues. Trimming cost V 5 bases and J 3 bases, with 14 bases left between them. CDR1 is SEHNR and CDR2 is FQNEAQ in the germline V gene (reference sequence). Full variable domain (outside the CDR3, taken from reference TRBV7-9 and TRBJ2-7): DTGVSQNPRHKITKRGQNVTFRCDPISEHNRLYWYRQTLGQGPEFLTYFQNEAQLEKSRLLSDRFSAERPKGSFSTLEIQRTEQGDSAMYLCASSSHRDIYEQYFGPGTRLTVT.

The chain carries TRBV10-3 and TRBJ2-1; 9 bases match TRBD1. The CDR3 runs to 13 residues. From germline, CDR1 is ENHRY and CDR2 SYGVKD. J gave up 8 bases and V 7 bases, and 6 bases lay outside the gene matches. CDR3 in amino acids: CAITKRQGDEQFF. DNA for the CDR3: TGTGCCATCACTAAAAGACAGGGGGATGAGCAGTTCTTC.

This clone appeared a single time. V gene TRBV9 combines with J gene TRBJ1-3; D gene unclear. Germline V gene sequence: CDR1 SGDLS, CDR2 YYNGEE. The V end was cut by 0 bases, the J end by 7 bases, with 14 bases between. This CDR3 contains 15 residues. CDR3 in amino acids: CASSVDHGGGNTIYF. The CDR3 bases are TGTGCCAGCAGCGTAGACCATGGAGGAGGGAACACCATATATTTT.

The chain couples TRBV15 to TRBJ1-2, with 11 positions matching TRBD1. The CDR3 contains 15 residues. From germline, CDR1 is LNHNV and CDR2 YYDKDF (reference sequence). V gave up 1 base and J gave up 7 bases; unmatched junction bases: 5. The CDR3 bases are TGTGCCACCAGCAGAGCCCGGGACAGGGGGTCTGGCTACACCTTC. This encodes CATSRARDRGSGYTF. Supplemented by reference TRBV15 and TRBJ1-2, the full variable domain reads DAMVIQNPRYQVTQFGKPVTLSCSQTLNHNVMYWYQQKSSQAPKLLFHYYDKDFNNEADTPDNFQSRRPNTSFCFLDIRSPGLGDTAMYLCATSRARDRGSGYTFGSGTRLTVV.

The chain carries TRBV11-2 and TRBJ2-7, with 12 bases aligning to TRBD2. The germline CDR1 and CDR2 sequences are SGHAT and FQNNGV. The V gene end was trimmed by 4 bases and the J gene end by 6 bases; junction bases not matched to a gene: 7. The CDR3 is 15 residues long. This CDR3 is CASSSRLAGVGEQYF. The DNA of the CDR3 is TGTGCCAGCAGCTCAAGACTAGCGGGAGTAGGCGAGCAGTACTTC.

This chain links TRBV11-1 with TRBJ2-3; possibly TRBD2 for D (6 bases). Trimming took 6 bases from V and 0 from J, leaving 10 bases between them. In germline, CDR1 is SGHAT, CDR2 FQDESV (reference sequence). This CDR3 contains 14 residues. The CDR3 spells CASRASESTDTQYF. The CDR3 DNA follows: TGTGCCAGCAGGGCTAGCGAAAGCACAGATACGCAGTATTTT.

V gene TRBV9 combines with J gene TRBJ2-1; D possibly corresponds to TRBD2 (6 bases). The CDR3 runs 13 residues. Germline V CDR1 and CDR2: SGDLS, YYNGEE. V gave up 0 bases and J gave up 8 bases, with 9 bases separating them. CDR3 amino acids: CASSVGGGDEQFF. CDR3 DNA sequence: TGTGCCAGCAGCGTAGGGGGCGGGGATGAGCAGTTCTTC.

The V and J genes are TRBV6-6 and TRBJ2-2; TRBD1 agrees at 9 bases. Germline CDR1 MNHNY, CDR2 SVGAGI (reference sequence). This CDR3 is 16 amino acids long. The junction had 3 bases not matched to a gene; V was cut back by 0 bases and J by 4 bases. The CDR3 nucleotides are TGTGCCAGCAGTTACTCGTGGACAGGGGTCACCGGGGAGCTGTTTTTT. This codes for CASSYSWTGVTGELFF.

The chain combines TRBV27 with TRBJ2-3; no definite D call. The CDR3 runs to 14 residues. V was shortened by 4 bases and J by 1 base, with 9 bases between the two germline ends. The V gene's germline CDR1 is MNHEY and CDR2 SMNVEV (reference sequence). CDR3 amino acids: CASSSLEGTDTQYF. CDR3 DNA: TGTGCCAGCAGTTCCCTAGAGGGCACAGATACGCAGTATTTT.

The J gene is TRBJ2-7, the V gene TRBV6-1; tentative D call: TRBD1 (6 bases). The germline V gene encodes CDR1 MNHNS and CDR2 SASEGT. V was trimmed by 6 bases and J by 1 base, leaving 7 bases between them. This CDR3 spans 12 amino acids. The CDR3, as DNA: TGTGCCAGCAGGGACAGTTCCTACGAGCAGTACTTC. Residues: CASRDSSYEQYF.

The chain uses TRBV7-6 and TRBJ2-3; TRBD1 aligns across 7 bases. This CDR3 spans 15 amino acids. Germline values: CDR1 SGHVS, CDR2 FNYEAQ. Trimming cost V 1 base and J 3 bases; bases outside gene matches: 4. The CDR3 bases are TGTGCCAGCAGCTTAGAGGGGGCGAATACAGATACGCAGTATTTT. Protein product: CASSLEGANTDTQYF.

This clone has just a few counts. The rearrangement uses TRBV7-9 and TRBJ2-7; 7 nucleotides match TRBD1. In germline, CDR1 is SEHNR, CDR2 FQNEAQ (reference sequence). V lost 1 base to trimming and J lost 2 bases; unmatched junction nucleotides: 8. The CDR3 has 16 residues. Here the CDR3 DNA reads TGTGCCAGCAGCTTAGGGGTGATCACAGGGGCCTACGAGCAGTACTTC. Its protein is CASSLGVITGAYEQYF.

The chain joins TRBV15 to TRBJ2-1, with D maybe TRBD1 (6 bases). Trimming took off 9 bases at V and 5 bases at J, with 17 bases between the two ends. The germline V gene has CDR1 LNHNV and CDR2 YYDKDF (reference sequence). This CDR3 is built from 14 residues. CDR3 bases: TGTGCCACTTTAACAGGGCCCTCTGACAATGAGCAGTTCTTC. Its translation: CATLTGPSDNEQFF.

In DNA, the CDR3 is TGTGCCACCAGCAGAGATCTACCAGCGGGGCACAATGAGCAGTTCTTC. It encodes CATSRDLPAGHNEQFF. V and J are TRBV15 and TRBJ2-1; 7 bases line up with TRBD2. V dropped 0 bases and J dropped 5; count of bases not matched to a gene: 7. The CDR3 has 16 amino acids. The germline CDR1 and CDR2 sequences are LNHNV and YYDKDF (reference sequence).

The chain joins TRBV29-1 to TRBJ1-2; D remains ambiguous. The CDR3 totals 9 residues. CDR1 SQVTM and CDR2 ANQGSEA come from the germline V gene. V lost 3 bases to trimming and J lost 7 bases, with 3 bases between them. The CDR3 DNA is TGCAGCGTTGATAGTGGCTACACCTTC. It specifies CSVDSGYTF.

This chain uses TRBV30 with TRBJ2-5; TRBD2 agrees at 10 bases. V trimming: 2 bases; J trimming: 4 bases; junction bases outside the gene matches: 1. The CDR3 has 13 amino acids. Germline V gives CDR1 GTSNPN, CDR2 SVGIG (reference sequence). The CDR3 DNA follows: TGTGCCTGGAGTCCTAGCGGGAGAGAGACCCAGTACTTC. The encoded protein is CAWSPSGRETQYF. The whole variable domain, remainder taken from reference TRBV30 and TRBJ2-5, is SQTIHQWPATLVQPVGSPLSLECTVEGTSNPNLYWYRQAAGRGLQLLFYSVGIGQISSEVPQNLSASRPQDRQFILSSKKLLLSDSGFYLCAWSPSGRETQYFGPGTRLLVL.

This clone occurred once. The chain is built from TRBV19 and TRBJ2-3; tentatively, D is TRBD1 (6 bases). Trimming removed 2 bases at V and 3 bases at J, with 18 bases between. This CDR3 is 17 amino acids long. Germline V gene data show CDR1 as LNHDA and CDR2 as SQIVND (reference sequence). CDR3 DNA: TGTGCCAGTAGTATAATTATGGTTCAGGGGATAACAGATACGCAGTATTTT. Translating gives CASSIIMVQGITDTQYF. The full variable domain, its missing parts supplied by reference TRBV19 and TRBJ2-3, is DGGITQSPKYLFRKEGQNVTLSCEQNLNHDAMYWYRQDPGQGLRLIYYSQIVNDFQKGDIAEGYSVSREKKESFPLTVTSAQKNPTAFYLCASSIIMVQGITDTQYFGPGTRLTVL.